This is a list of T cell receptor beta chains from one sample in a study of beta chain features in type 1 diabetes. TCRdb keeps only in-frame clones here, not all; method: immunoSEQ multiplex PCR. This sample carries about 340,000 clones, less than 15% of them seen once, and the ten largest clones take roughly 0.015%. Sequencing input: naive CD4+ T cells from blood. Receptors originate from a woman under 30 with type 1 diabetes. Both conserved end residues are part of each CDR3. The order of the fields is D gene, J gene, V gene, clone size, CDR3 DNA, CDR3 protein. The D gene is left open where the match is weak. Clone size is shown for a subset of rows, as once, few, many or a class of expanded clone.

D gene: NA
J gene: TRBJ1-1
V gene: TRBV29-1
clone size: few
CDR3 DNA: TGCAGCGTTAGGTCCGGGGGCACTGAAGCTTTCTTT
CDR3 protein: CSVRSGGTEAFF

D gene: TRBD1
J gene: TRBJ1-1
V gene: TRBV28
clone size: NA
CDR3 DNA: TGTGCCAGCAGCACCCCGACAGGGGCCACTGAAGCTTTCTTT
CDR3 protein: CASSTPTGATEAFF

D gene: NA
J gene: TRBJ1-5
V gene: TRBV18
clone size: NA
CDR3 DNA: TGTGCCAGCTCACCGTCCACCGGGGGCAATCAGCCCCAGCATTTT
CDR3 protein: CASSPSTGGNQPQHF

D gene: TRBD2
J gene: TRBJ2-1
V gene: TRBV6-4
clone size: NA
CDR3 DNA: TGTGCCAGCAGCCCAATCTCTAGCGGTGCCTACAATGAGCAGTTCTTC
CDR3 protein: CASSPISSGAYNEQFF

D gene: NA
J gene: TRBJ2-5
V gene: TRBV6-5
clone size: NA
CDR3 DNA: TGTGCCAGCAGTTACCTGCGAGAGACCCAGTACTTC
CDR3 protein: CASSYLRETQYF

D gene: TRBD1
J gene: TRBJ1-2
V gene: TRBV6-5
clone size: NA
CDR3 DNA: TGTGCCAGCACTACGACAGGGGCAAACTATGGCTACACCTTC
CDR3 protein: CASTTTGANYGYTF

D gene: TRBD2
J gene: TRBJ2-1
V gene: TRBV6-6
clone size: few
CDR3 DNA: TGTGCCAGCGTAGCCTTATTAGCGGGGTACAATGAGCAGTTCTTC
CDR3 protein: CASVALLAGYNEQFF

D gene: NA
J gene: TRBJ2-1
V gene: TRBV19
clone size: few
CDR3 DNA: TGTGCCAGTAATCAGGAACTCTCCTACAATGAGCAGTTCTTC
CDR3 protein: CASNQELSYNEQFF

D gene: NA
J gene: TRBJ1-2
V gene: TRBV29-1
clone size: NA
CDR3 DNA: TGCAGCGTTGAAGATCGAGGTTTTGCGGGGAGTGGCTACACCTTC
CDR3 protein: CSVEDRGFAGSGYTF

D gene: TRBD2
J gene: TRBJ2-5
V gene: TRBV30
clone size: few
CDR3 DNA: TGTGCCTGGACGCGGGAGGGAGAGACCCAGTACTTC
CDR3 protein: CAWTREGETQYF

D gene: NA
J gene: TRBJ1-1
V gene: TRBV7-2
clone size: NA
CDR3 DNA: TGTGCCAGCAGCTCCACAGGGTCGGGCACTGAAGCTTTCTTT
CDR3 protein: CASSSTGSGTEAFF

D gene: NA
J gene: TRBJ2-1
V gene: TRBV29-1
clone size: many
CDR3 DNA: TGCAGCGGGCAGCGGAGCTCCTACAATGAGCAGTTCTTC
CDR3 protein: CSGQRSSYNEQFF

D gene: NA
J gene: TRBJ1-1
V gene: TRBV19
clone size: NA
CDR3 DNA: TGTGCCAGTAGTATGATAGAGAACACTGAAGCTTTCTTT
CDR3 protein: CASSMIENTEAFF

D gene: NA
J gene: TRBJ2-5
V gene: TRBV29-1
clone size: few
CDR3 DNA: TGCAGCGTTGGACTAGAAGAGACCCAGTACTTC
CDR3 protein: CSVGLEETQYF

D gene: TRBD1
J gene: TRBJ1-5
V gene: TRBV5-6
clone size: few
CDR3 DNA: TGTGCCAGCAGCTTGGTAACAGGGGGCCTCAATCAGCCCCAGCATTTT
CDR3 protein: CASSLVTGGLNQPQHF

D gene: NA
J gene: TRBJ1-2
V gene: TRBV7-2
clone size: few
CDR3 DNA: TGTGCCAGCAGCTTAGGGAACAGGGCTGGAGGCTACACCTTC
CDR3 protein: CASSLGNRAGGYTF

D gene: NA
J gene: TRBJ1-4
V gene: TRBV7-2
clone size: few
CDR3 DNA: TGTGCCAGCAGCTTAGTAAGGGGAAGTAATGAAAAACTGTTTTTT
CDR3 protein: CASSLVRGSNEKLFF

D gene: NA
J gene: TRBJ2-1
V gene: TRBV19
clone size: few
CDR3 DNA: TGTGCCAGTAGTATTTTCGGGGATGAGCAGTTCTTC
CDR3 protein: CASSIFGDEQFF

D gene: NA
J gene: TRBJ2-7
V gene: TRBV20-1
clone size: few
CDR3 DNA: TGCAGTGCCTCAGGGTCCAATGGGCAGTACTTC
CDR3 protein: CSASGSNGQYF

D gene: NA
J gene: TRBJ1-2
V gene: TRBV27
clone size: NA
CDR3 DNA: TGTGCCAGCAGTTTACTCCCCCGGGGGGCGCGGTATGGCTACACCTTC
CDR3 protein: CASSLLPRGARYGYTF

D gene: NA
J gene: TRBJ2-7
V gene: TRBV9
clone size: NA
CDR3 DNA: TGTGCCAGCAGCGCGCGACAGGCCTCCTACGAGCAGTACTTC
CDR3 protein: CASSARQASYEQYF

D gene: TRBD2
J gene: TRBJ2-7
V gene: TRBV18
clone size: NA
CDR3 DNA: TGTGCCAGCTCACCTCTAAGACTAGCGTCCTACGAGCAGTACTTC
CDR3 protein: CASSPLRLASYEQYF

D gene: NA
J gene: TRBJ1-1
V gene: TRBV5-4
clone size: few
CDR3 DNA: TGTGCCAGCAGCCCCAGGAAGATGAACACTGAAGCTTTCTTT
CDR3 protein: CASSPRKMNTEAFF

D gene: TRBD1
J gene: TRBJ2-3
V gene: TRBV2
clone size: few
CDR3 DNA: TGTGCCAGCAGTGACATAGGACAGGTCGATACGCAGTATTTT
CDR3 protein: CASSDIGQVDTQYF

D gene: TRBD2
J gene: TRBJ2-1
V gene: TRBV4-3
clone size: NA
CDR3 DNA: TGCGCCAGCAGCCCTGGACTAGCGGGAGTAAGTGAGCAGTTCTTC
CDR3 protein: CASSPGLAGVSEQFF

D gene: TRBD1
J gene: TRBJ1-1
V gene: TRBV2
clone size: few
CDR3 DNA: TGTGCCAGCAGGGGGACAGGTACCCCCGCTTTCTTT
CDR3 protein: CASRGTGTPAFF

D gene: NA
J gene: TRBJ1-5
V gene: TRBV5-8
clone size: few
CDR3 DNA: TGTGCCAGCAGCACCGGACAGTTGTATAGCAATCAGCCCCAGCATTTT
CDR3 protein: CASSTGQLYSNQPQHF